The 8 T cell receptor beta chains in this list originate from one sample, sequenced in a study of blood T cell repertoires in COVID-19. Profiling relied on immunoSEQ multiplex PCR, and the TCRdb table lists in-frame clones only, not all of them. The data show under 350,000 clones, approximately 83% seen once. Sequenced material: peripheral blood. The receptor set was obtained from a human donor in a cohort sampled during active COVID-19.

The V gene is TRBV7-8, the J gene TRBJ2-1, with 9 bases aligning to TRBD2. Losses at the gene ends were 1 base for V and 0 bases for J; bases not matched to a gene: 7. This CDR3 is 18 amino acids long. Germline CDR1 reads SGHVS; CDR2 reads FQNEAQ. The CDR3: CASSLEKGSGSSYNEQFF. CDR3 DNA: TGTGCCAGCAGCTTAGAAAAAGGTAGCGGGAGCTCCTACAATGAGCAGTTCTTC.

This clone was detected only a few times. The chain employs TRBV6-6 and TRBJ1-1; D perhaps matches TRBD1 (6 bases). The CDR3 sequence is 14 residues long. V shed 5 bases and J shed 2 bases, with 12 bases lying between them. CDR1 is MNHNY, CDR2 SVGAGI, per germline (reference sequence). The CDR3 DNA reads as TGTGCCAGCAGTCTTTTACAGGGAAACACTGAAGCTTTCTTT. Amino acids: CASSLLQGNTEAFF.

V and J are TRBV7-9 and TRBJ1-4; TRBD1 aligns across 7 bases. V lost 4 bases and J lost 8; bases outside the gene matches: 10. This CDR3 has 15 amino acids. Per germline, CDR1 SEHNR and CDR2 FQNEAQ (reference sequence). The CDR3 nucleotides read TGTGCCAGCAGCTGGAGGACAGGATGGGCCGAAAAACTGTTTTTT. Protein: CASSWRTGWAEKLFF. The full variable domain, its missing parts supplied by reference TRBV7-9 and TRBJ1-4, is DTGVSQNPRHKITKRGQNVTFRCDPISEHNRLYWYRQTLGQGPEFLTYFQNEAQLEKSRLLSDRFSAERPKGSFSTLEIQRTEQGDSAMYLCASSWRTGWAEKLFFGSGTQLSVL.

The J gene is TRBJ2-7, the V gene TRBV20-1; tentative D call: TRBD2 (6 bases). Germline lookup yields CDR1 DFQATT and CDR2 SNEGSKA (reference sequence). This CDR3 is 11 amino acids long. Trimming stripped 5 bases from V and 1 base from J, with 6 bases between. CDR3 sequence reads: CSARESYEQYF. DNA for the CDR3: TGCAGTGCTCGGGAGTCCTACGAGCAGTACTTC.

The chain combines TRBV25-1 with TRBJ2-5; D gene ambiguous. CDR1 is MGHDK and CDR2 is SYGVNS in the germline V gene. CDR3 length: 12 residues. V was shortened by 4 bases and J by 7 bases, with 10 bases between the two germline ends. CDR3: CASSAGFGTQYF. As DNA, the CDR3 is TGTGCCAGCAGTGCAGGTTTCGGGACCCAGTACTTC.

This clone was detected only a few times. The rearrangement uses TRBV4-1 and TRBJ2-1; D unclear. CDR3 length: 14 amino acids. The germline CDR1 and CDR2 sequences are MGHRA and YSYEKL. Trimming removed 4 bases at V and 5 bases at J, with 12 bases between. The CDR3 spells CASSPTAGHNEQFF. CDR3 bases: TGCGCCAGCAGCCCGACCGCTGGGCACAATGAGCAGTTCTTC.

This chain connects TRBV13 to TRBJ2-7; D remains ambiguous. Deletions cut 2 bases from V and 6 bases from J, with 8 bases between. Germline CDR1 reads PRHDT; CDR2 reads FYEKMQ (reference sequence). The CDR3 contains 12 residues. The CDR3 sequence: CASSLSGREQYF. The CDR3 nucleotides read TGTGCCAGCAGCTTAAGTGGGCGCGAGCAGTACTTC.

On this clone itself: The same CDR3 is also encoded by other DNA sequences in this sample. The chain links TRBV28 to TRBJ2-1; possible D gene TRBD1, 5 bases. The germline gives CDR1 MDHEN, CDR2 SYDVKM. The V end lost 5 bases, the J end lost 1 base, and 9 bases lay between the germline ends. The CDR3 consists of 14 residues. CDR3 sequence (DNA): TGTGCCAGCAGTGATAGGGGTTCCTACAATGAGCAGTTCTTC. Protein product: CASSDRGSYNEQFF.